This T cell receptor (beta chain) was sequenced during a study of blood T cells in healthy people across ages. Findings and caveats of the study: Getting older went along with TCR beta diversity per million T cells dropping roughly linearly.

Points on this clonotype: Its cognate antigen is unknown.

Next came a second PCR, run for about 7 to 12 cycles, which used a sample-barcoded 5' primer along with a J-beta primer mix. Via MiXCR, TCRdb re-called the 5' RACE reads, giving one row per CDR3 protein. The table lists about 1.7 million distinct CDR3 sequences, approximately 28% of them singletons. The CDR3 sequence is 14 residues long. From germline, CDR1 is DFQATT and CDR2 SNEGSKA (reference sequence). V was cut by 0 bases and J by 5 bases, with 13 bases left in between. The chain recombines TRBV20-1 with TRBJ2-5, with D possibly being TRBD2 (6 bases). This TCR was sampled from a woman younger than 45 in good health. Material for sequencing was blood. CDR3 region: CSARDNGSPETQYF. The CDR3 region has the DNA TGCAGTGCTAGAGATAACGGGAGCCCCGAGACCCAGTACTTC.